The 6 T cell receptor beta chains below come from one sample, sequenced in a study of T cell responses to AZD1222 COVID-19 vaccine. Here immunoSEQ multiplex PCR was the method, and the copy in TCRdb shows in-frame clones only, minus some. In the table there are some 42,000 clones, 80% to 85% of which are singletons. Sample: peripheral blood, taken 28 days after the second AZD1222 dose. The source is an adult who received the AZD1222 COVID-19 vaccine.

The chain has TRBV5-5 and TRBJ1-6; possibly TRBD1 for D (5 bases). This CDR3 contains 16 residues. Germline loops: CDR1 SGHKS, CDR2 YYEKEE (reference sequence). The V end lost 5 bases, the J end lost 6 bases, and 18 bases lay between the germline ends. In nucleotides, the CDR3 is TGTGCCAGCAGTTTTCAGGGTACAGGACCTAATTCACCCCTCCACTTT. It is translated as CASSFQGTGPNSPLHF.

The chain joins TRBV18 to TRBJ2-7; 9 nucleotides agree with TRBD1. This CDR3 spans 14 amino acids. Germline CDR1 and CDR2: KGHSH and LQKENI. After removal of 6 bases from V and 2 bases from J, the junction contained 5 bases not matched to a gene. CDR3 in DNA: TGTGCCAGCTCTCCATGGACAGGGGCCTACGAGCAGTACTTC. Protein: CASSPWTGAYEQYF.

The rearrangement joins TRBV7-2 to TRBJ1-6; weak D call: TRBD1 (6 bases). V was trimmed by 3 bases and J by 7 bases, leaving 13 bases between them. The V gene's germline CDR1 is SGHTA and CDR2 FQGNSA. The CDR3 runs 15 residues. This CDR3 reads CASSLDSGANSPLHF. As DNA, the CDR3 is TGTGCCAGCAGCTTGGATTCGGGGGCCAATTCACCCCTCCACTTT. Supplemented by reference TRBV7-2 and TRBJ1-6, the full variable domain reads GAGVSQSPSNKVTEKGKDVELRCDPISGHTALYWYRQSLGQGLEFLIYFQGNSAPDKSGLPSDRFSAERTGGSVSTLTIQRTQQEDSAVYLCASSLDSGANSPLHFGNGTRLTVT.

The CDR3 region is CASTEGTGARRHYGYTF. CDR3 nucleotides: TGTGCCAGCACCGAGGGGACAGGGGCCCGCCGTCACTATGGCTACACCTTC. The V call is TRBV7-8, the J call TRBJ1-2; 10 bases fit TRBD1. V was pared by 7 bases and J by 3 bases, with 14 bases of the junction left unmatched. The germline V gene encodes CDR1 SGHVS and CDR2 FQNEAQ. The CDR3 sequence is 17 residues long.

The chain recombines TRBV5-1 with TRBJ1-1, with D hard to call. Between the trimmed V and J ends, which lost 1 base and 1 base, there was a span of 5 bases. CDR3 size: 13 residues. Germline V gene lookup returns CDR1 SGHRS and CDR2 YFSETQ. CDR3 nucleotides: TGCGCCAGCAGCTTGAAAGGGAACACTGAAGCTTTCTTT. It specifies CASSLKGNTEAFF.

This clone was detected once. The CDR3 region is CASSHGSGQGMDTEAFF. CDR3 DNA: TGCGCCAGCAGCCACGGAAGCGGACAAGGGATGGACACTGAAGCTTTCTTT. The chain carries TRBV4-1 and TRBJ1-1, with D tentatively TRBD1 (5 bases). The CDR3 sequence is 17 residues long. V was cut by 3 bases and J by 3 bases, with 20 bases left in between. Germline CDR1 is MGHRA and CDR2 is YSYEKL.